This T cell receptor beta chain was found in a study of identical twins. TCRdb recomputed calls from the 5' RACE reads with MiXCR, one row per CDR3 protein. The sample includes hundreds of thousands of distinct CDR3 sequences, about 20% seen only once; the top ten take roughly 0.5%. CDR3 length: 16 residues. The V and J ends lost 5 bases and 8 bases, in that order; junction bases with no gene match: 10. Germline CDR1 SEHNR, CDR2 FQNEAQ (reference sequence). This clonotype was picked up a small number of times. This sample also belongs to another study, concerning yellow fever vaccine responses in identical twins.

The TCR sequence derives from a woman between 18 and 29 years old in good health. Input material: CD4+ T cells sorted from blood. The genes are TRBV7-9 and TRBJ2-1, with 12 bases matching TRBD2. The CDR3 reads CASSPSLAGGKDEQFF. The CDR3 DNA reads TGTGCCAGCAGCCCCAGCCTAGCGGGAGGGAAGGATGAGCAGTTCTTC. Using reference TRBV7-9 and TRBJ2-1 for the parts outside the CDR3, the full variable domain is DTGVSQNPRHKITKRGQNVTFRCDPISEHNRLYWYRQTLGQGPEFLTYFQNEAQLEKSRLLSDRFSAERPKGSFSTLEIQRTEQGDSAMYLCASSPSLAGGKDEQFFGPGTRLTVL.